This T cell receptor beta chain came from a study of cytomegalovirus exposure and HLA in healthy donors. Points from the study as a whole: Further analysis, carried out later, found HLA-associated TCR beta chains more clonally expanded than equally common other chains. Accurate predictions that matched the HLA-A and HLA-B alleles of most subjects were reportedly made from TCR beta sequences.

A word on this clone: Antigen: not known.

The CDR3 consists of 14 residues. Trimming pared 6 bases from V and 10 bases from J, leaving 18 bases between. Germline CDR1 MNHEY, CDR2 SVGAGI. PCR was performed using 60 Vbeta and 13 Jbeta primers. Libraries were prepared by immunoSEQ multiplex PCR; TCRdb keeps only in-frame clonotypes and omits some of them. The sample records roughly 200,000 clones, 79% being singletons. Healthy bone marrow donors made up the donor group. The rearrangement links TRBV6-5 to TRBJ1-4; weak D call: TRBD1 (6 bases). This TCR came from a woman aged 25 to 39 in good health and CMV-seropositive. Material: PBMCs. The CDR3 loop reads CASRTGRDIGKLFF. CDR3 nucleotide sequence: TGTGCCAGCAGAACCGGGAGGGACATCGGAAAACTGTTTTTT.